These 9 T cell receptor beta chains share one sample of origin, sequenced in a study of blood T cell repertoires in COVID-19. Here immunoSEQ multiplex PCR was the method, and the copy in TCRdb shows in-frame clones only, minus some. The sample has 55,000 to 80,000 clones, roughly 68% seen once; the top ten hold 28%. The material sequenced was peripheral blood. Receptor source: an elderly woman with acute or convalescent COVID-19.

Here the CDR3 reads CASSSPQEGARETQYF. The CDR3, as DNA: TGTGCCAGCAGCTCACCTCAGGAGGGGGCGCGGGAGACCCAGTACTTC. The V and J genes are TRBV7-3 and TRBJ2-5, with D possibly matching TRBD1 (7 bases). V lost 4 bases and J 5 bases, leaving 20 bases between the germline ends. The germline gives CDR1 SGHTA, CDR2 FQGTGA. This CDR3 comprises 16 residues.

This clone has a handful of counts. The chain carries TRBV6-5 and TRBJ2-3; 7 bases are shared with TRBD1. The J segment lost 2 bases and the V segment lost 6 bases, leaving 5 bases of the junction unmatched. CDR3 size: 14 residues. Germline V lookup: CDR1 MNHEY, CDR2 SVGAGI. The CDR3, as DNA: TGTGCCAGCAGCCGGGACAGCATCACAGATACGCAGTATTTT. Its translation: CASSRDSITDTQYF.

This clone has just a few counts. In nucleotides, the CDR3 is TGCGCCAGCAGCCCCCTAGCGGGAGGGCGATACGAGCAGTACTTC. Its protein is CASSPLAGGRYEQYF. The rearrangement links TRBV5-1 to TRBJ2-7; 12 bases map to TRBD2. CDR3 length: 15 amino acids. The J segment lost 4 bases and the V segment lost 4 bases, leaving 6 bases of the junction unmatched. From germline, CDR1 is SGHRS and CDR2 YFSETQ.

The chain is built from TRBV28 and TRBJ1-5; D gene ambiguous. With 2 bases removed from V and 4 bases from J, the gap between germline ends came to 3 bases. Germline CDR1 is MDHEN and CDR2 is SYDVKM. The CDR3 covers 12 residues. CDR3 protein: CASSLQNQPQHF. The DNA for the CDR3 is TGTGCCAGCAGTTTACAGAATCAGCCCCAGCATTTT.

This clone was counted only a few times. The chain joins TRBV11-3 to TRBJ2-1; no definite D call. The CDR3 is 15 amino acids. The V gene lost 0 bases and the J gene lost 8 bases, with 14 bases spanning the gap. CDR1 is SGHNT, CDR2 YENEEA, per germline. In nucleotides, the CDR3 is TGTGCCAGCAGCTTAGAAGGTGGGCAGTTCGATGAGCAGTTCTTC. This gives the protein CASSLEGGQFDEQFF.

This chain links TRBV6-1 with TRBJ2-5, with 8 bases aligning to TRBD2. Germline V gene lookup returns CDR1 MNHNS and CDR2 SASEGT. This CDR3 has 16 amino acids. Losses at the gene ends were 4 bases for V and 3 bases for J; bases not matched to a gene: 10. The CDR3 bases are TGTGCCAGCAGTGTCCGACTAGCGCGGTCTGAAGAGACCCAGTACTTC. It specifies CASSVRLARSEETQYF.

V usage is TRBV10-2 and J usage is TRBJ1-2, with a possible D match to TRBD1 (5 bases). Trimming cost V 0 bases and J 4 bases, with 9 bases left between them. The CDR3 has 14 residues. Germline V gene sequence: CDR1 WSHSY, CDR2 SAAADI. The CDR3 region is CASSESGGSYGYTF. CDR3 DNA: TGCGCCAGCAGTGAGTCGGGGGGTTCCTATGGCTACACCTTC.

This clone showed up just a few times. The chain employs TRBV5-6 and TRBJ2-5, with D uncertain. The germline V gene encodes CDR1 SGHDT and CDR2 YYEEEE. V lost 10 bases, J lost 5 bases, and 12 bases lay in between. This CDR3 region has 11 residues. The CDR3 DNA sequence: TGTGCCTCCCGGTCTGTGGAGACCCAGTACTTC. This codes for CASRSVETQYF.

The rearrangement links TRBV10-3 to TRBJ2-7; D possibly corresponds to TRBD1 (6 bases). The CDR3 runs 15 residues. Trimming took 2 bases from V and 2 from J, leaving 13 bases between them. The germline CDR1 and CDR2 sequences are ENHRY and SYGVKD. This CDR3 is CAISETRDITYEQYF. The CDR3 nucleotides are TGTGCCATCAGTGAGACCCGGGACATTACCTACGAGCAGTACTTC.